This T cell receptor beta chain originates from a study of control samples from healthy donors and cancer patients. The repertoire was sequenced with immunoSEQ multiplex PCR; TCRdb's copy has only in-frame clones and lacks some. The repertoire consists of tens of thousands of clones, with more than 75% occurring once and the leading ten covering about 18%. This clone was picked up a small number of times. Germline-derived CDR1 and CDR2 are MNHNY and SVGAGI (reference sequence). CDR3 length: 14 residues. Between the trimmed V and J ends, which lost 6 bases and 8 bases, there was a span of 19 bases. The clonotype was recovered from a middle-aged man in good health. The gene calls are TRBV6-6 and TRBJ1-2; no clear D. Sequencing was done on a sample of blood. The CDR3 sequence is CASSPPMISRGYTF. The CDR3 region has the DNA TGTGCCAGCAGCCCCCCAATGATCAGTAGAGGCTACACCTTC.